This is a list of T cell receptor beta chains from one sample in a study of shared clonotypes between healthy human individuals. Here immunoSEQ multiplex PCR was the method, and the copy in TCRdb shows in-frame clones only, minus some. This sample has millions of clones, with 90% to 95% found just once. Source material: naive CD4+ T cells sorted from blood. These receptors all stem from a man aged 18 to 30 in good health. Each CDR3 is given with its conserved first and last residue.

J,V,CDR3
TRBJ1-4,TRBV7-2,CASSLVEGVNEKLFF
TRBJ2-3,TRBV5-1,CASSLAGTASTDTQYF
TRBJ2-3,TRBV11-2,CASSPRIEAGNTDTQYF
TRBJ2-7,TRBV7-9,CASSPTGTVGDEQYF
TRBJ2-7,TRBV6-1,CASSRTGVSYEQYF
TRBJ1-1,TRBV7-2,CASSLVRGNTEAFF
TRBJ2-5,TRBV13,CASSQRLAGQETQYF
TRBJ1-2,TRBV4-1,CASSQDLRLGGYTF
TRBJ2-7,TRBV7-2,CASSLSGSYEQYF
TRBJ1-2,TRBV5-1,CASSTAQINYGYTF
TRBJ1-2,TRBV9,CASSVEGGLGGYTF
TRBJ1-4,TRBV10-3,CASRGTGGANEKLFF
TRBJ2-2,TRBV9,CASGTSTGELFF
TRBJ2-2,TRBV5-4,CASSFPTGELFF
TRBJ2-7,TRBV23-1,CASSQLRGPHEQYF
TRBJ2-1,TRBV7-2,CASSLVSAGVRNEQFF
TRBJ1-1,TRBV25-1,CASSEIGSGTEAFF
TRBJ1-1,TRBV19,CASSRIGGTEAFF
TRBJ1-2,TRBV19,CASSIKESSYTF
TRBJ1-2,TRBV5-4,CASSLRDREGYTF
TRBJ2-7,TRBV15,CATRPGNTGSYEQYF
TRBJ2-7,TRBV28,CASSLSRQGTYEQYF
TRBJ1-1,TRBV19,CASSILMNTEAFF
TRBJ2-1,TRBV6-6,CASSPDRVHNEQFF
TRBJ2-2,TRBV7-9,CASTQGILNTGELFF
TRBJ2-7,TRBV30,CAGGSSYEQYF
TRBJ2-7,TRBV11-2,CASSPTGGAYEQYF
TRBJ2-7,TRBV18,CASSPGLDYEQYF
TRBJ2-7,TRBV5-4,CASSLDGGNPYEQYF
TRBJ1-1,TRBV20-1,CSARESEAFF
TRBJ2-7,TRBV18,CASSEAPGYEQYF
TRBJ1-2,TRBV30,CAWSDRGDYGYTF
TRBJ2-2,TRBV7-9,CASSRGSNTGELFF
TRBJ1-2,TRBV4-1,CASSQVLGINYGYTF
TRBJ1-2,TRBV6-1,CASSPRTSGYTF
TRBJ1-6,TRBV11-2,CASSSGGGQYNSPLHF
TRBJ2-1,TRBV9,CASSVGQARHNEQFF
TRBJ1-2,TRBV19,CASSTQGTNYGYTF
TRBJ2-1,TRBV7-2,CASSRKTASFYNEQFF
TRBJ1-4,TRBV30,CAWRGEGHEKLFF
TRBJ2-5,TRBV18,CASSLGTSGGYQETQYF
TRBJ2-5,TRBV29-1,CSAPAADRGGETQYF
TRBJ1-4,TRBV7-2,CASSLDRQPNEKLFF
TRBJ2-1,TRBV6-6,CASKRLAGDEQFF
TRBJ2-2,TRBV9,CASSVVPGGGTGELFF
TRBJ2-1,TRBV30,CAWSRDRGQILRRGSYNEQFF
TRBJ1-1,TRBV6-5,CASSYEPSNTEAFF
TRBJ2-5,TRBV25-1,CASTLAGGGETQYF
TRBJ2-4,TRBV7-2,CASSFVTGSGDIQYF
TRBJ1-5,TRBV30,CAWSGQINQPQHF
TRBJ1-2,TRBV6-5,CASSYSGRGPYYGYTF
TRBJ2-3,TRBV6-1,CASSESWGADTQYF
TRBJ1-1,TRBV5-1,CASSSLTGMNTEAFF